These 20 T cell receptor beta chains came from one sample sequenced in a study of blood T cell repertoires in COVID-19 (dated by TCRdb to about 2020). Libraries were prepared through the immunoSEQ multiplex PCR assay. Not all clones reach the TCRdb copy of this immuneACCESS table, which keeps in-frame sequences only. Checked studies attribute under half of the gap to unresolved V genes and leave the rest unexplained. The sample data list about 56,000 clones, and around 84% of these were observed just once. The ten largest clones represent roughly 13% of the sample. Sequenced: peripheral blood. All receptors come from a woman at least 80 years old with acute or convalescent COVID-19.

The chain links TRBV6-6 to TRBJ2-5; a possible D gene is TRBD1 (6 bases). The V gene's germline CDR1 is MNHNY and CDR2 SVGAGI (reference sequence). V was cut by 5 bases and J by 5 bases, with 21 bases left in between. The CDR3 covers 16 residues. The CDR3 spells CASSMFGEQGVETQYF. CDR3 sequence (DNA): TGTGCCAGCAGTATGTTCGGTGAACAGGGAGTGGAGACCCAGTACTTC.

The chain recombines TRBV19 with TRBJ2-3, with 9 bases matching TRBD2. Germline assignment: CDR1 LNHDA and CDR2 SQIVND (reference sequence). The CDR3 has 15 amino acids. Trimming at V came to 0 bases and at J to 6 bases, leaving 4 bases not matched to a gene. The CDR3 nucleotides read TGTGCCAGTAGTATAGATCTAGCGGGGTTTGATACGCAGTATTTT. The encoded protein is CASSIDLAGFDTQYF.

V is TRBV5-6 and J is TRBJ2-7; 9 bases fit TRBD1. From germline, CDR1 is SGHDT and CDR2 YYEEEE. The ends lost 0 bases at V and 8 bases at J; junction bases unmatched: 6. This CDR3 is 14 amino acids long. The CDR3, as DNA: TGTGCCAGCAGCTTGGGACAGGGGGTCCGTAAGCAGTACTTC. Translation gives CASSLGQGVRKQYF.

The chain links TRBV23-1 to TRBJ1-1; D is possibly TRBD1 (6 bases). TRBV23-1 is an open reading frame whose function is uncertain. With 0 bases removed from V and 4 bases from J, the gap between germline ends came to 24 bases. The CDR3 covers 19 residues. The CDR3 coding sequence is TGCGCCAGCAGTCAATCGATTCAGCTGAGGGGGGGCATACGCACTGAAGCTTTCTTT. Amino acids: CASSQSIQLRGGIRTEAFF.

This chain joins TRBV12-5 and TRBJ2-2; D gene unclear. The germline V gene encodes CDR1 LGHNT and CDR2 FRNRAP. This CDR3 region has 12 residues. The V end lost 7 bases, the J end lost 6 bases, and 9 bases lay between the germline ends. The CDR3 region is CASATTSGELFF. As DNA, the CDR3 is TGTGCTAGTGCGACAACCTCCGGGGAGCTGTTTTTT.

The J gene is TRBJ1-6, the V gene TRBV5-6, with 7 nucleotides matching TRBD1. CDR3 length equals 18 residues. Germline values: CDR1 SGHDT, CDR2 YYEEEE. With 3 bases clipped from V and 4 bases from J, the junction kept 13 bases outside the gene matches. DNA of the CDR3: TGTGCCAGCAGCTCATACCGGGACAGCGGAAATTATAATTCACCCCTCCACTTT. The encoded protein is CASSSYRDSGNYNSPLHF.

The chain is built from TRBV3-1 (or the pseudogene TRBV3-2) and TRBJ2-5, with TRBD1 matching over 9 bases. The CDR3 has 14 residues. V was clipped by 5 bases and J by 2 bases; unmatched bases: 3. CDR1 and CDR2 (germline): LGHDT, YNNKEL (reference sequence). The CDR3 protein is CASSTGTGQETQYF. The CDR3 nucleotides read TGTGCCAGCAGCACCGGGACAGGGCAAGAGACCCAGTACTTC.

Here the CDR3 DNA reads TGTGCCAGCTCACCGGCAGGGGCTGATACGCAGTATTTT. This translates into CASSPAGADTQYF. The V call is TRBV18, the J call TRBJ2-3, with TRBD1 as a possible D gene (6 bases). CDR1 is KGHSH, CDR2 LQKENI, per germline. V was clipped by 3 bases and J by 6 bases, with 10 bases between them. CDR3 size: 13 residues.

This sequence joins TRBV12-5 and TRBJ2-7; 9 bases align to TRBD2. The CDR3 loop spans 13 amino acids. With V trimmed by 7 bases and J by 6 bases, 7 bases remained unmatched. Germline CDR1 LGHNT, CDR2 FRNRAP. This CDR3 is CASAIAGALEQYF. For the CDR3, the DNA is TGTGCTAGTGCCATAGCGGGGGCGCTCGAGCAGTACTTC.

V gene TRBV6-5 combines with J gene TRBJ2-7, with a weak D call TRBD1 (5 bases). Germline CDR1 MNHEY, CDR2 SVGAGI. V was pared by 2 bases and J by 0 bases, with 11 bases between. This CDR3 comprises 15 residues. The CDR3 sequence: CASSYDGAPSYEQYF. CDR3 nucleotides: TGTGCCAGCAGTTACGATGGGGCGCCCTCCTACGAGCAGTACTTC.

The chain has TRBV19 and TRBJ2-1; D ambiguous. Germline lookup yields CDR1 LNHDA and CDR2 SQIVND (reference sequence). CDR3 length equals 12 residues. The germline V and J ends were trimmed by 6 bases and 7 bases, with 10 bases remaining between them. CDR3 DNA: TGTGCCAGTAGCCTCCCCCCGAATGAGCAGTTCTTC. As protein: CASSLPPNEQFF.

The V gene is TRBV20-1, the J gene TRBJ1-5; D gene unclear. V lost 3 bases and J 0 bases, leaving 15 bases between the germline ends. The CDR3 loop spans 16 amino acids. Germline values: CDR1 DFQATT, CDR2 SNEGSKA (reference sequence). The CDR3 nucleotides read TGCAGTGCTAGTTGGGGAGGGATCTATAGCAATCAGCCCCAGCATTTT. This codes for CSASWGGIYSNQPQHF.

This rearrangement joins TRBV24-1 to TRBJ2-1, with 9 bases that match TRBD2. Germline CDR1 KGHDR, CDR2 SFDVKD. The V and J ends lost 5 bases and 8 bases, in that order; junction bases with no gene match: 6. The CDR3 has 14 amino acids. The CDR3 nucleotides are TGTGCCACCAGTGCCCGCGGGGGGGCGGATGAGCAGTTCTTC. This encodes CATSARGGADEQFF.

The rearrangement joins TRBV7-9 to TRBJ1-3, with 9 bases lining up with TRBD1. This CDR3 is built from 15 residues. Unmatched junction bases numbered 6, after V lost 5 bases and J lost 4 bases. CDR1 and CDR2 (germline): SEHNR, FQNEAQ (reference sequence). CDR3 DNA sequence: TGTGCCAGCAGCCAACCGGGACAGGGAGGAAACACCATATATTTT. Its protein product is CASSQPGQGGNTIYF.

The CDR3 region is CASSIGQTGAYEQYF. The CDR3 coding sequence is TGTGCCAGTAGTATAGGGCAGACAGGAGCATACGAGCAGTACTTC. This chain connects TRBV19 to TRBJ2-7; D possibly corresponds to TRBD1 (6 bases). Germline values: CDR1 LNHDA, CDR2 SQIVND (reference sequence). The CDR3 is 15 amino acids. V was shortened by 1 base and J by 4 bases, with 14 bases between the two germline ends.

The chain joins TRBV13 to TRBJ2-6, with unresolved D. Between the trimmed V and J ends, which lost 6 bases and 0 bases, there was a span of 9 bases. The CDR3 loop spans 15 amino acids. The germline CDR1 and CDR2 sequences are PRHDT and FYEKMQ (reference sequence). The CDR3 here is CASSINPSGANVLTF. DNA of the CDR3: TGTGCCAGCAGTATTAATCCCTCTGGGGCCAACGTCCTGACTTTC.

The chain is built from TRBV7-2 and TRBJ2-1; D is possibly TRBD2 (5 bases). CDR1 is SGHTA, CDR2 FQGNSA, per germline. Trimming stripped 0 bases from V and 6 bases from J, with 6 bases between. The length of the CDR3 is 13 residues. The CDR3 nucleotides read TGTGCCAGCAGCTTAGCAGGGAGCAATGAGCAGTTCTTC. This translates into CASSLAGSNEQFF.

This chain connects TRBV6-5 to TRBJ1-4; TRBD1 matches 9 bases. CDR1 and CDR2 from the germline V gene are MNHEY and SVGAGI. The V and J ends lost 0 bases and 7 bases, in that order; junction bases with no gene match: 0. This CDR3 is 14 amino acids long. The CDR3 DNA reads TGTGCCAGCAGTTACTCGGGACAGGGTGAAAAACTGTTTTTT. Residues: CASSYSGQGEKLFF.

V gene TRBV9 combines with J gene TRBJ2-5; D possibly corresponds to TRBD1 (5 bases). The CDR3 loop spans 15 amino acids. Trimming left V 0 bases short and J 5 bases short, with 14 bases between. CDR1 SGDLS and CDR2 YYNGEE come from the germline V gene. CDR3 region: CASSVAVGPGETQYF. In nucleotides, the CDR3 is TGTGCCAGCAGCGTAGCGGTGGGGCCAGGGGAGACCCAGTACTTC.

V usage is TRBV3-1 (or the pseudogene TRBV3-2) and J usage is TRBJ1-2; TRBD1 aligns across 9 bases. V lost 9 bases to trimming and J lost 5 bases; unmatched junction nucleotides: 13. Germline V gene sequence: CDR1 LGHDT, CDR2 YNNKEL (reference sequence). The length of the CDR3 is 15 residues. CDR3 residues: CASTFRDRVGYGYTF. In DNA, the CDR3 is TGTGCCAGTACATTCCGGGACAGGGTAGGGTATGGCTACACCTTC.